Presented here are 10 T cell receptor beta chains from one specimen sequenced in a study of regulatory T cells in long-lasting Graves disease. Investigators prepared the TCR beta libraries by applying iRepertoire HTBI primers and Arm-PCR of CDR3 regions. Each CDR3 protein gets one entry after TCRdb re-called the multiplex PCR reads with MiXCR. The sample shows a few hundred thousand distinct CDR3 sequences, 20% to 25% of them seen only once. As for time point: persistent/refractory GD, antithyroid drugs over 5 years with positive TRAb. PBMC RNA served as the TCR library source. The material was peripheral blood mononuclear cells (PBMCs), obtained when the disease was refractory, from a patient treated with antithyroid drugs. These receptors all stem from a female donor with Graves disease.

The chain links TRBV3-1 to TRBJ2-2; 10 nucleotides match TRBD1. The CDR3 extends over 16 amino acids. In germline, CDR1 is LGHDT, CDR2 YNNKEL (reference sequence). Trimming at V came to 4 bases and at J to 4 bases, leaving 6 bases not matched to a gene. The CDR3 sequence is CASSPPGQGSTGELFF. For the CDR3, the DNA is TGTGCCAGCAGCCCGCCGGGACAGGGGAGCACCGGGGAGCTGTTTTTT.

J is TRBJ2-7 and V is TRBV20-1, with D tentatively TRBD1 or TRBD2 (5 bases each). CDR3 length: 13 amino acids. V lost 5 bases and J lost 4, with 15 bases in between. Germline V lookup: CDR1 DFQATT, CDR2 SNEGSKA (reference sequence). As DNA, the CDR3 is TGCAGTGCTCCTCGGGGACGGAGATACGAGCAGTACTTC. Encoded protein: CSAPRGRRYEQYF.

This clonotype appeared a few times. The chain carries TRBV20-1 and TRBJ2-7; unclear D gene. The V and J ends lost 0 bases and 2 bases respectively, with 11 bases between them. The CDR3 is 14 residues long. Germline V lookup: CDR1 DFQATT, CDR2 SNEGSKA (reference sequence). The CDR3 coding sequence is TGCAGTGCTAGAGATAGTTCACAACCCTACGAGCAGTACTTC. Encoded protein: CSARDSSQPYEQYF.

This clonotype was counted many times. This rearrangement joins TRBV6-2 or TRBV6-3 to TRBJ2-7; D is possibly TRBD1 or TRBD2 (6 bases each). Trimming took 2 bases from V and 4 from J, leaving 12 bases between them. The CDR3 totals 14 residues. Germline V gene lookup returns CDR1 MNHEY and CDR2 SVGEGT. CDR3: CASSYGLGGYEQYF. The CDR3 coding sequence is TGTGCCAGCAGTTACGGGCTAGGGGGGTACGAGCAGTACTTC.

This clonotype was observed at least ten times. CDR3 region: CASKASGSTLQQYF. Here the CDR3 DNA reads TGTGCCAGCAAGGCTAGCGGGAGTACCCTTCAGCAGTACTTC. The chain links TRBV28 to TRBJ2-7, with TRBD2 identical over 10 bases. The J segment lost 8 bases and the V segment lost 7 bases, leaving 11 bases of the junction unmatched. Germline-derived CDR1 and CDR2 are MDHEN and SYDVKM. This CDR3 comprises 14 residues.

This clonotype was counted many times. The V gene is TRBV2, the J gene TRBJ2-7, with 8 nucleotides matching TRBD1. Germline V gene sequence: CDR1 SNHLY, CDR2 FYNNEI. The CDR3 extends over 14 amino acids. The V and J ends lost 8 bases and 1 base, in that order; junction bases with no gene match: 7. The CDR3 spells CASARGQASYEQYF. The CDR3 DNA sequence: TGTGCCAGCGCGCGGGGACAGGCATCCTACGAGCAGTACTTC.

This clonotype was observed a few times. The J gene is TRBJ2-7, the V gene TRBV5-1; D perhaps matches TRBD2 (5 bases). Germline V CDR1 and CDR2: SGHRS, YFSETQ. This CDR3 has 13 amino acids. V gave up 4 bases and J gave up 6 bases, with 14 bases separating them. This CDR3 is CASSPGWGAEQYF. Written as DNA, the CDR3 is TGCGCCAGCAGCCCGGGATGGGGAGCCGAGCAGTACTTC. The whole variable domain, filled in from reference TRBV5-1 and TRBJ2-7, reads KAGVTQTPRYLIKTRGQQVTLSCSPISGHRSVSWYQQTPGQGLQFLFEYFSETQRNKGNFPGRFSGRQFSNSRSEMNVSTLELGDSALYLCASSPGWGAEQYFGPGTRLTVT.

In its sample, this clonotype was seen many times. The chain uses TRBV6-1 and TRBJ2-7; the match to TRBD2 covers 11 bases. This CDR3 contains 15 residues. In germline, CDR1 is MNHNS, CDR2 SASEGT. The V segment lost 10 bases and the J segment 5 bases; nucleotides outside the gene matches: 13. The CDR3 loop is CATTHTSGSSDEQYF. DNA of the CDR3: TGTGCCACCACTCATACTAGCGGGAGTAGCGACGAGCAGTACTTC.

The gene calls are TRBV6-1 and TRBJ2-3; 14 nucleotides align to TRBD2. This CDR3 comprises 16 residues. Per the germline V gene, CDR1 is MNHNS and CDR2 is SASEGT. Germline trimming cut 6 bases from V and 1 base from J; bases unmatched to any gene: 3. For the CDR3, the DNA is TGTGCCAGCAGCGGGACTAGCGGGGGTGGCACAGATACGCAGTATTTT. Its protein is CASSGTSGGGTDTQYF.

The gene calls are TRBV7-9 and TRBJ2-5; D possibly corresponds to TRBD2 (6 bases). The germline V gene encodes CDR1 SEHNR and CDR2 FQNEAQ (reference sequence). Trimming removed 4 bases at V and 5 bases at J, with 17 bases between. The CDR3 sequence is 15 residues long. The CDR3 protein is CASSSRGEARETQYF. The CDR3 DNA reads TGTGCCAGCAGCTCCCGTGGGGAGGCGCGGGAGACCCAGTACTTC.